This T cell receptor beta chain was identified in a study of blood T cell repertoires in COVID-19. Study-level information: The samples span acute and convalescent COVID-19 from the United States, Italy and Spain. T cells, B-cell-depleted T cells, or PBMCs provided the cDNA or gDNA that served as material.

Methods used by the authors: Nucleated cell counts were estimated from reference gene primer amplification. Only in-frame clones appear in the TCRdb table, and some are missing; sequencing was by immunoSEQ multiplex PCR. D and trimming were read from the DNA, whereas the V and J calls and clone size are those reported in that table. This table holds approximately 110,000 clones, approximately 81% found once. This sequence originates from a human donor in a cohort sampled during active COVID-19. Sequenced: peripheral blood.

The DNA for the CDR3 is TGTGCCAGCAGCATTAGTCGGATACAGGGCTACACCTTC. Protein sequence: CASSISRIQGYTF. The chain combines TRBV11-2 with TRBJ1-2, with unresolved D. CDR1 and CDR2 (germline): SGHAT, FQNNGV. V gave up 5 bases and J gave up 8 bases, with 15 bases separating them. The CDR3 covers 13 residues.